These 27 T cell receptor beta chains were sequenced from one sample in a study of T cells in Graves' hyperthyroidism and ophthalmopathy. Authors of the study amplified TCR beta CDR3 regions from RNA transcripts. Primed by the HTBI set, a first-round RT-PCR was run on the TCR CDR3. TCRdb itself ran the multiplex PCR reads through MiXCR, one entry per CDR3 protein. This table holds 600,000 or so distinct CDR3 sequences, over 12% found once. Sequences were obtained from blood. The receptors were sampled from a woman younger than 35 with Graves' ophthalmopathy.

About this clonotype: A much larger clonotype is one base distant, so this may be a read error. The rearrangement links TRBV12-3 or TRBV12-4 to TRBJ2-2; the match to TRBD2 covers 12 bases. The CDR3 has 19 residues. With 6 bases clipped from V and 3 bases from J, the junction kept 14 bases outside the gene matches. The CDR3 DNA is TGTGCCAGCAGCCAGCGGACTAGCGGGAATAATTGGGACACCGGGGAGCTGTTTTTT. Its translation is CASSQRTSGNNWDTGELFF.

This clonotype has a count of ten or more. The J gene is TRBJ1-5, the V gene TRBV7-6; 11 nucleotides agree with TRBD1. J gave up 2 bases and V 4 bases, and 4 bases lay outside the gene matches. The CDR3 sequence is 16 residues long. Per germline, CDR1 SGHVS and CDR2 FNYEAQ. CDR3 coding DNA: TGTGCCAGCAGCTCCGGGACAGGGGGACGCAATCAGCCCCAGCATTTT. As protein: CASSSGTGGRNQPQHF.

This clonotype showed up just a few times. This chain uses TRBV12-3 or TRBV12-4 with TRBJ1-2; no firm D call. The V end was cut by 2 bases, the J end by 8 bases, with 15 bases between. CDR3 length: 14 amino acids. Written as DNA, the CDR3 is TGTGCCAGCAGTTTATTACAGCTCCCGGAGGGCTACACCTTC. Translating gives CASSLLQLPEGYTF.

This clonotype was found many times. The rearrangement joins TRBV10-3 to TRBJ1-1; D ambiguous. The CDR3 consists of 17 residues. V lost 0 bases to trimming and J lost 1 base, with 15 bases between them. Per the germline V gene, CDR1 is ENHRY and CDR2 is SYGVKD. DNA of the CDR3: TGTGCCATCAGTGAGTCGTCTTGGCAGCGACCGAACACTGAAGCTTTCTTT. It encodes CAISESSWQRPNTEAFF.

This clonotype has only a few counts. The V and J genes are TRBV29-1 and TRBJ1-3, with a tentative D call TRBD1 (5 bases). Trimming left V 4 bases short and J 4 bases short, with 5 bases between. From germline, CDR1 is SQVTM and CDR2 ANQGSEA. This CDR3 contains 11 residues. The CDR3 reads CSVGQGNTIYF. The CDR3, as DNA: TGCAGCGTTGGACAGGGAAACACCATATATTTT.

This chain links TRBV29-1 with TRBJ1-2; D is possibly TRBD1 (5 bases). The CDR3 consists of 12 residues. The V gene lost 6 bases and the J gene lost 4 bases, with 12 bases spanning the gap. The germline CDR1 and CDR2 sequences are SQVTM and ANQGSEA. The CDR3 DNA is TGCAGCGTCGGGGGGGAGACCTATGGCTACACCTTC. This translates into CSVGGETYGYTF. Full variable domain (rest looked up from reference TRBV29-1 and TRBJ1-2): SAVISQKPSRDICQRGTSLTIQCQVDSQVTMMFWYRQQPGQSLTLIATANQGSEATYESGFVIDKFPISRPNLTFSTLTVSNMSPEDSSIYLCSVGGETYGYTFGSGTRLTVV.

The genes are TRBV25-1 and TRBJ2-5, with D perhaps given as TRBD1 or TRBD2 (5 bases each). Trimming took off 1 base at V and 1 base at J, with 7 bases between the two ends. This CDR3 spans 14 amino acids. Per the germline V gene, CDR1 is MGHDK and CDR2 is SYGVNS. The CDR3 sequence: CASSEWGSQETQYF. The CDR3 DNA is TGTGCCAGCAGTGAATGGGGGTCCCAAGAGACCCAGTACTTC.

DNA of the CDR3: TGTGCCAGCCGGCGGATCTTTCGCGGACCCCTCCACTTT. Its protein is CASRRIFRGPLHF. This chain connects TRBV3-1 to TRBJ1-6; D uncertain. With 8 bases removed from V and 12 bases from J, the gap between germline ends came to 17 bases. CDR3 length: 13 residues. From germline, CDR1 is LGHDT and CDR2 YNNKEL (reference sequence).

This clonotype has a count of ten or more. The chain combines TRBV30 with TRBJ2-1; no firm D call. The germline CDR1 and CDR2 sequences are GTSNPN and SVGIG (reference sequence). Trimming removed 1 base from V and 6 bases from J, with 4 bases in between. The CDR3 loop spans 11 amino acids. The CDR3 here is CAWSALNEQFF. The CDR3 DNA follows: TGTGCCTGGAGTGCTCTCAATGAGCAGTTCTTC.

This clonotype was observed at least ten times. This rearrangement joins TRBV24-1 to TRBJ2-1; either TRBD1 or TRBD2 may fit D (5 bases each). There are 14 residues in the CDR3. Germline V gene data show CDR1 as KGHDR and CDR2 as SFDVKD. V shed 7 bases and J shed 3 bases, with 12 bases lying between them. The CDR3 spells CATSRDTGYNEQFF. CDR3 nucleotide sequence: TGTGCCACCAGCCGGGATACAGGCTACAATGAGCAGTTCTTC.

The sample holds many counts of this clonotype. The gene calls are TRBV2 and TRBJ1-2; D gene unclear. Germline-derived CDR1 and CDR2 are SNHLY and FYNNEI. V lost 8 bases and J lost 5, with 18 bases in between. The CDR3 runs to 14 residues. CDR3 in amino acids: CASPPLGDAYGYTF. DNA for the CDR3: TGTGCCAGCCCGCCTCTAGGTGACGCTTATGGCTACACCTTC.

This clonotype has at least ten counts. A read error may account for a junction end that differs from germline. The genes are TRBV2 and TRBJ2-3; D gene unclear. Germline V gene data show CDR1 as SNHLY and CDR2 as FYNNEI. The CDR3 is 14 amino acids. CDR3 sequence: CVSSETRGPDTQYF. The CDR3, as DNA: TGTGTCAGCAGTGAGACAAGAGGCCCAGATACGCAGTATTTT.

This clonotype came up many times. The chain is built from TRBV11-2 and TRBJ1-5; a possible D gene is TRBD1 (6 bases). The V end lost 5 bases, the J end lost 6 bases, and 14 bases lay between the germline ends. In germline, CDR1 is SGHAT, CDR2 FQNNGV. This CDR3 is built from 14 residues. The CDR3 region is CASSLQPTGQPQHF. CDR3 DNA: TGTGCCAGCAGCCTCCAACCGACAGGTCAGCCCCAGCATTTT.

This clonotype was seen at least ten times. The chain is built from TRBV6-2 or TRBV6-3 and TRBJ1-1, with a tentative D call TRBD1 (6 bases). The CDR3 is 16 amino acids. V was pared by 6 bases and J by 0 bases, with 17 bases between. The germline gives CDR1 MNHEY, CDR2 SVGEGT. The CDR3 loop is CASSPGGRPMNTEAFF. The CDR3 nucleotides are TGTGCCAGCAGCCCCGGGGGGCGACCCATGAACACTGAAGCTTTCTTT.

A few counts support this clonotype. This chain joins TRBV5-1 and TRBJ2-7; 7 nucleotides match TRBD1. V lost 4 bases and J lost 3; bases outside the gene matches: 13. The V gene's germline CDR1 is SGHRS and CDR2 YFSETQ. The CDR3 has 16 residues. Here the CDR3 reads CASSVDRVGTFYEQYF. CDR3 nucleotides: TGCGCCAGCAGCGTAGACAGGGTGGGGACCTTCTACGAGCAGTACTTC.

This clonotype has at least ten counts. This rearrangement joins TRBV20-1 to TRBJ1-4, with 8 bases lining up with TRBD1. V was clipped by 7 bases and J by 5 bases; unmatched bases: 9. In germline, CDR1 is DFQATT, CDR2 SNEGSKA (reference sequence). The CDR3 totals 14 residues. CDR3 protein: CSVTTGADNEKLFF. Here the CDR3 DNA reads TGCAGTGTCACGACAGGGGCCGACAATGAAAAACTGTTTTTT.

This clonotype was detected ten times or more. The genes are TRBV3-1 and TRBJ2-1; TRBD2 might be the D (6 bases). Per germline, CDR1 LGHDT and CDR2 YNNKEL (reference sequence). The CDR3 contains 15 residues. V was cut by 1 base and J by 8 bases, with 15 bases left in between. The CDR3, as DNA: TGTGCCAGCAGCCAAGTTGCGGGAAGGCCCTATGAGCAGTTCTTC. It encodes CASSQVAGRPYEQFF.

CDR3 DNA sequence: TGTGCCAGTAGTATAGTTGGACAGGGGAACACTGAAGCTTTCTTT. It codes for CASSIVGQGNTEAFF. The chain is built from TRBV19 and TRBJ1-1; 8 nucleotides align to TRBD1. Looked up from germline, CDR1 is LNHDA and CDR2 is SQIVND (reference sequence). The CDR3 runs to 15 residues. V lost 1 base, J lost 1 base, and 2 bases stayed unmatched.

This clonotype was seen at least ten times. The J gene is TRBJ2-5, the V gene TRBV7-9, with D perhaps TRBD1 (6 bases). Trimming left V 5 bases short and J 5 bases short, with 24 bases between. The germline CDR1 and CDR2 sequences are SEHNR and FQNEAQ (reference sequence). The CDR3 spans 17 residues. CDR3 residues: CASSTPRSGTIFETQYF. The CDR3 DNA reads as TGTGCCAGCAGCACCCCACGATCCGGGACAATATTCGAGACCCAGTACTTC.

J is TRBJ1-2 and V is TRBV7-9; 7 bases line up with TRBD1. V shed 1 base, J shed 6 bases, and the junction held 11 bases outside the gene matches. Germline assignment: CDR1 SEHNR and CDR2 FQNEAQ (reference sequence). The CDR3 is 16 residues long. The CDR3 region is CASSLGPTGPADGYTF. The CDR3 DNA reads TGTGCCAGCAGCTTAGGCCCGACAGGGCCGGCGGATGGCTACACCTTC.

This clonotype was counted between two and nine times. The V call is TRBV29-1, the J call TRBJ1-5; tentatively, D is TRBD1 (6 bases). Germline values: CDR1 SQVTM, CDR2 ANQGSEA. Between the trimmed V and J ends, which lost 8 bases and 6 bases, there was a span of 17 bases. The CDR3 extends over 13 amino acids. For the CDR3, the DNA is TGCAGCTCCCAGGAAGGCAGGGGTCAGCCCCAGCATTTT. Its protein is CSSQEGRGQPQHF. Variable domain in full (rest from reference TRBV29-1 and TRBJ1-5): SAVISQKPSRDICQRGTSLTIQCQVDSQVTMMFWYRQQPGQSLTLIATANQGSEATYESGFVIDKFPISRPNLTFSTLTVSNMSPEDSSIYLCSSQEGRGQPQHFGDGTRLSIL.

Many counts were recorded for this clonotype. The rearrangement links TRBV11-3 to TRBJ2-1, with 8 bases that match TRBD2. The V and J ends lost 1 base and 0 bases, in that order; junction bases with no gene match: 5. Germline V gene sequence: CDR1 SGHNT, CDR2 YENEEA. The CDR3 totals 17 residues. CDR3 coding DNA: TGTGCCAGCAGCTTAGCCCCCAGCGGGAGCTCCTACAATGAGCAGTTCTTC. It translates to CASSLAPSGSSYNEQFF.

The chain uses TRBV30 and TRBJ1-4; 8 positions match TRBD1. The CDR3 is made up of 16 amino acids. CDR1 GTSNPN and CDR2 SVGIG come from the germline V gene (reference sequence). Trimming cost V 1 base and J 3 bases; bases outside gene matches: 7. CDR3 nucleotide sequence: TGTGCCTGGAGTGGGGGGACAGGAGGAGCTAATGAAAAACTGTTTTTT. This encodes CAWSGGTGGANEKLFF.

This clonotype was detected ten times or more. The chain carries TRBV10-3 and TRBJ2-3; a weak D match, TRBD2 (5 bases). Germline V lookup: CDR1 ENHRY, CDR2 SYGVKD. The CDR3 has 15 amino acids. The V end lost 7 bases, the J end lost 3 bases, and 17 bases lay between the germline ends. Here the CDR3 DNA reads TGTGCCATCACCGTGACTAACCGGGGTACAGATACGCAGTATTTT. This codes for CAITVTNRGTDTQYF.

This clonotype was counted at least ten times. This chain uses TRBV9 with TRBJ2-7; a possible D gene is TRBD2 (6 bases). In germline, CDR1 is SGDLS, CDR2 YYNGEE. This CDR3 region has 14 residues. Trimming pared 4 bases from V and 4 bases from J, leaving 15 bases between. The CDR3 loop reads CASSTTGSAYEQYF. CDR3 nucleotide sequence: TGTGCCAGCAGCACCACCGGGAGTGCGTACGAGCAGTACTTC.

The sample holds many counts of this clonotype. J is TRBJ1-2 and V is TRBV11-2; 7 bases agree with TRBD1. The CDR3 contains 12 residues. Trimming took 5 bases from V and 8 from J; bases not matched to a gene: 5. Germline values: CDR1 SGHAT, CDR2 FQNNGV. CDR3 bases: TGTGCCAGCAGCCATCCAGGGGGGGGCTACACCTTC. Translation: CASSHPGGGYTF.

The chain couples TRBV28 to TRBJ1-5, with D possibly being TRBD1 (5 bases). There are 15 residues in the CDR3. Germline CDR1 is MDHEN and CDR2 is SYDVKM. Trimming stripped 2 bases from V and 3 bases from J, with 11 bases between. This CDR3 reads CASSLRGLLNQPQHF. CDR3 coding DNA: TGTGCCAGCAGTTTACGGGGACTGCTCAATCAGCCCCAGCATTTT.